The present T cell receptor (beta chain) was sequenced within a study of identical twins. Study-wide points: Models underestimated out-of-frame TCR alpha sharing in monozygotic twins. One should note that invariant MAIT and iNKT cells could partly confound zero-insertion analyses.

In the case of this clonotype: As yet, its antigen is unknown.

Unique molecular identifiers were present on cDNA, and template switching added a universal primer site. TCRdb ran MiXCR on the 5' RACE reads and lists one entry per CDR3 protein. In the table there are 540,000 or so distinct CDR3 sequences, around 22% of which are singletons. The V and J ends lost 5 bases and 10 bases respectively, with 12 bases between them. The V gene's germline CDR1 is SGHNT and CDR2 YENEEA. The CDR3 totals 12 residues. The donors were all healthy and Caucasian. The same data also contributed to another study, on yellow fever vaccine responses in identical twins.

The clonotype comes from a woman younger than 35 in good health. Specimen: CD4+ T cells sorted from blood. V and J are TRBV11-3 and TRBJ2-1, with D possibly TRBD1 on 7 matching bases. The CDR3 loop reads CASSPRGREQFF. The CDR3 region has the DNA TGTGCCAGCAGCCCCAGGGGGAGGGAGCAGTTCTTC. Using reference TRBV11-3 and TRBJ2-1 for the parts outside the CDR3, the full variable domain is EAGVVQSPRYKIIEKKQPVAFWCNPISGHNTLYWYLQNLGQGPELLIRYENEEAVDDSQLPKDRFSAERLKGVDSTLKIQPAELGDSAVYLCASSPRGREQFFGPGTRLTVL.